This T cell receptor (beta chain) was recovered during a study of blood T cell repertoires in COVID-19. This CDR3 has 15 amino acids. The V gene lost 6 bases and the J gene lost 5 bases, with 19 bases spanning the gap. From germline, CDR1 is MDHEN and CDR2 SYDVKM. Using immunoSEQ multiplex PCR, the repertoire was profiled, and TCRdb retains in-frame clones only, with some absent. The sample holds roughly 180,000 clones, about 81% seen once. The material sequenced was peripheral blood. This sequence was found in a woman older than 75 with COVID-19, enrolled during active disease. This chain connects TRBV28 to TRBJ1-1; a weak D match, TRBD1 (5 bases). CDR3 DNA: TGTGCCAGCAGGCTCTCGGGCAGGGCCGGAACTGAAGCTTTCTTT. This encodes CASRLSGRAGTEAFF.